Here is one TCR beta chain with its context. Relative to the germline gene, one junction end is altered; a read error may explain this. The germline V gene encodes CDR1 SGHRS and CDR2 YFSETQ. This CDR3 region has 15 residues. This sample is drawn from a study of T cells in Graves' hyperthyroidism and ophthalmopathy. Amplification targeted TCR beta CDR3 regions from RNA transcripts. First-round RT-PCR with HTBI primers amplified the TCR CDR3 region. MiXCR, run by TCRdb on the multiplex PCR reads, gives a single entry per CDR3 protein. The sample records about 570,000 distinct CDR3 sequences, more than 45% being singletons.

The chain employs TRBV5-1 and TRBJ1-6, with D perhaps TRBD1 (5 bases). The sample was peripheral blood or thyroid tissue (not recorded which). This clonotype was sampled from an adult woman with Graves' disease, either hyperthyroidism or ophthalmopathy (not recorded which). The CDR3 sequence is CASSPTSGTRTPLHF. In DNA form, the CDR3 reads TGTGCCAGCAGCCCAACTAGCGGGACCCGTACACCCCTCCACTTT. The full variable domain, completed using reference TRBV5-1 and TRBJ1-6, is KAGVTQTPRYLIKTRGQQVTLSCSPISGHRSVSWYQQTPGQGLQFLFEYFSETQRNKGNFPGRFSGRQFSNSRSEMNVSTLELGDSALYLCASSPTSGTRTPLHFGNGTRLTVT.